The present T cell receptor beta chain was sequenced within a study of CD4 T cells in relation to SARS-CoV-2 and coronaviruses. Background on the study: After roughly 11 days of antigen culture, PBMC TCR beta CDR3s were sequenced.

The method was immunoSEQ multiplex PCR; TCRdb's version includes in-frame clones alone and lacks a portion of them. Of approximately 36,000 clones listed, approximately 83% were seen once; the top ten hold around 6.6%. V was clipped by 4 bases and J by 3 bases, with 19 bases between them. Looked up from germline, CDR1 is MNHEY and CDR2 is SMNVEV (reference sequence). The CDR3 covers 16 residues. A note on this clone: The antigen remains unidentified.

The chain carries TRBV27 and TRBJ2-7; D might be TRBD2 (6 bases). The specimen was naive CD4+ T cells from PBMCs, cultured in vitro. Subset indicated: naive CD4+ T cells isolated by negative enrichment. The sequence was collected from an adult with COVID-19. CDR3 amino acids: CASSYPYYLGGYEQYF. Here the CDR3 DNA reads TGTGCCAGCAGTTATCCATATTACCTGGGGGGCTACGAGCAGTACTTC.